Listed below are T cell receptor beta chains from one sample, sequenced in a study of blood T cell repertoires in COVID-19. The assay was immunoSEQ multiplex PCR, and TCRdb's table has in-frame clones only and misses some. This table holds around 140,000 clones, 81% found once. The sequenced sample was peripheral blood. The receptors here all came from a woman in her sixties with active or convalescent COVID-19. CDR3s include the opening cysteine and the closing phenylalanine or tryptophan. D genes are given only for firm matches. The size field is filled for only some rows; it gives once, few, many or a size class.

j_call clone_size d_call v_call cdr3_aa cdr3_nt
TRBJ2-7 - - TRBV7-2 CASSLVGQGRSSYEQYF TGTGCCAGCAGCTTAGTAGGCCAGGGTAGGAGCTCCTACGAGCAGTACTTC
TRBJ2-5 - - TRBV6-4 CASSTNETQYF TGTGCCAGCAGTACAAATGAGACCCAGTACTTC
TRBJ1-4 - - TRBV6-5 CASSYMGGGNEKLFF TGTGCCAGCAGTTATATGGGGGGGGGTAATGAAAAACTGTTTTTT
TRBJ1-2 - TRBD1 TRBV18 CASSLFVPGQGLDGYTF TGTGCCAGCTCACTTTTCGTACCGGGACAGGGATTGGATGGCTACACCTTC
TRBJ2-2 - TRBD2 TRBV5-6 CASSPLEAGGDGELFF TGTGCCAGCAGCCCCCTTGAAGCGGGGGGTGACGGGGAGCTGTTTTTT
TRBJ1-1 - - TRBV14 CASSQASRGETEAFF TGTGCCAGCAGCCAAGCAAGTCGGGGGGAGACTGAAGCTTTCTTT
TRBJ1-4 - TRBD1 TRBV7-9 CASSSRTGEAKLFF TGTGCCAGCAGCTCCCGGACAGGAGAGGCTAAACTGTTTTTT
TRBJ2-6 - TRBD1 TRBV5-4 CASSSQGTGANVLTF TGTGCCAGCAGCTCACAGGGGACCGGGGCCAACGTCCTGACTTTC
TRBJ1-5 - - TRBV7-2 CASSLGQNQPQHF TGTGCCAGCAGCTTAGGCCAGAACCAGCCCCAGCATTTT
TRBJ2-1 - TRBD2 TRBV10-3 CAITPGTSGYNEQFF TGTGCCATCACCCCGGGGACTAGTGGCTACAATGAGCAGTTCTTC
TRBJ2-1 - TRBD2 TRBV6-2/TRBV6-3 CASSRRLAGALNEQFF TGTGCCAGCAGCCGTAGACTAGCGGGGGCCCTAAATGAGCAGTTCTTC
TRBJ1-5 few - TRBV27 CASSLRVSQPQHF TGTGCCAGCAGTTTACGGGTATCCCAGCCCCAGCATTTT
TRBJ2-5 - - TRBV9 CASSVVGGAETQYF TGTGCCAGCAGCGTAGTAGGGGGGGCAGAGACCCAGTACTTC
TRBJ1-6 - - TRBV10-3 CAISGIDRSWNSPLHF TGTGCCATCAGTGGGATCGACAGGTCTTGGAATTCACCCCTCCACTTT
TRBJ2-2 once - TRBV4-3 CASSPKEDSMRDTGELFF TGCGCCAGCAGCCCCAAGGAGGACTCGATGAGGGACACCGGGGAGCTGTTTTTT
TRBJ1-4 - TRBD1 TRBV5-1 CASSTDRGGNEKLFF TGCGCCAGCAGCACAGACAGGGGCGGGAATGAAAAACTGTTTTTT
TRBJ1-1 few - TRBV19 CASSIDGQSMNTEAFF TGTGCCAGTAGTATAGATGGACAGAGTATGAACACTGAAGCTTTCTTT
TRBJ2-2 - TRBD2 TRBV9 CASSARPGRGRNTGELFF TGTGCCAGCAGCGCGAGGCCCGGGAGGGGGAGGAACACCGGGGAGCTGTTTTTT
TRBJ1-1 - - TRBV9 CASSVTGGPLFF TGTGCCAGCAGCGTAACGGGGGGCCCCCTCTTCTTT
TRBJ2-1 - - TRBV28 CASGVLANEQFF TGTGCCAGCGGGGTCCTAGCGAATGAGCAGTTCTTC
TRBJ2-5 once TRBD2 TRBV2 CATTRGGETQYF TGTGCCACCACCCGCGGGGGGGAGACCCAGTACTTC
TRBJ1-4 - TRBD1 TRBV10-1 CAGQGSANEKLFF TGCGCCGGACAGGGTAGCGCTAATGAAAAACTGTTTTTT
TRBJ2-1 - TRBD2 TRBV19 CASSISGGADEQFF TGTGCCAGTAGTATCAGCGGGGGGGCAGATGAGCAGTTCTTC
TRBJ1-4 - - TRBV6-2/TRBV6-3 CASSYRGAGEKLFF TGTGCCAGCAGTTATCGGGGAGCGGGTGAAAAACTGTTTTTT
TRBJ2-5 - TRBD2 TRBV11-2 CASGELAVQETQYF TGTGCCAGCGGAGAACTAGCGGTACAAGAGACCCAGTACTTC
TRBJ1-1 - - TRBV2 CASRREATNTEAFF TGTGCCAGCAGACGGGAAGCGACTAACACTGAAGCTTTCTTT
TRBJ2-3 - - TRBV3-1/TRBV3-2 CASSRSGTYNTDTQYF TGTGCCAGCAGCCGATCCGGGACATATAACACAGATACGCAGTATTTT
TRBJ2-1 - - TRBV6-2/TRBV6-3 CASTPSPSGEQFF TGTGCCAGCACCCCATCCCCAAGCGGGGAGCAGTTCTTC
TRBJ1-2 - - TRBV5-6 CASSKGDGYTF TGTGCCAGCAGTAAGGGGGATGGCTACACCTTC
TRBJ1-2 - TRBD1 TRBV20-1 CSAYRGGYTF TGCAGTGCTTACAGGGGCGGCTACACCTTC
TRBJ2-2 few - TRBV29-1 CSVFYGVGTGELFF TGCAGCGTTTTCTACGGGGTGGGCACCGGGGAGCTGTTTTTT
TRBJ2-2 - - TRBV11-2 CASTPSGGTGELFF TGTGCCAGCACCCCCTCTGGCGGAACCGGGGAGCTGTTTTTT
TRBJ2-7 - - TRBV7-9 CASSLPLTRAASYEQYF TGTGCCAGCAGCTTACCACTGACCAGGGCCGCCTCCTACGAGCAGTACTTC
TRBJ2-7 - TRBD2 TRBV27 CASTHGRGMYEQYF TGTGCCAGCACCCACGGGCGGGGGATGTACGAGCAGTACTTC
TRBJ1-5 few TRBD1 TRBV2 CASSGTGGRQPQHF TGTGCCAGCAGTGGGACAGGGGGCCGTCAGCCCCAGCATTTT
TRBJ1-1 - TRBD1 TRBV18 CASSEGQGAFAEAFF TGTGCCAGCTCCGAAGGACAGGGGGCGTTTGCTGAAGCTTTCTTT
TRBJ2-3 - - TRBV28 CASSLIQTHTQYF TGTGCCAGCAGTTTAATCCAGACACATACGCAGTATTTT
TRBJ1-2 - TRBD1 TRBV28 CASSPNRGLYGYTF TGTGCCAGCAGTCCCAACAGGGGCCTCTATGGCTACACCTTC